This record concerns one T cell receptor (beta chain) sequence. The CDR3 runs to 12 residues. V was clipped by 8 bases and J by 5 bases, with 12 bases between them. The germline gives CDR1 MDHEN, CDR2 SYDVKM. Single viable CD3+CD4+CD8-CD45RO+ cells were sorted as the memory CD4+ T cells. This sample stems from a study of memory CD4+ T cells and cytomegalovirus serostatus. In the study's own analysis: After removing out-of-frame reads, 2,204,828 distinct TCRbeta sequences remained. Measured with immunoSEQ multiplex PCR; TCRdb has only the in-frame clones, and not every one. V and J calls and clone size are given by that table; D and trimming were obtained from the DNA. Of over 65,000 clones in the sample, roughly 76% are singletons; the top ten hold about 4.3%.

The receptor comes from an adult in good health and CMV-seropositive. This chain connects TRBV28 to TRBJ1-2; D is perhaps TRBD1 (5 bases). The sequencing sample was made of memory CD4+ T cells from blood. CDR3 coding DNA: TGTGCCAGCGTAGGGACCTCTTATGGCTACACCTTC. Protein sequence: CASVGTSYGYTF.